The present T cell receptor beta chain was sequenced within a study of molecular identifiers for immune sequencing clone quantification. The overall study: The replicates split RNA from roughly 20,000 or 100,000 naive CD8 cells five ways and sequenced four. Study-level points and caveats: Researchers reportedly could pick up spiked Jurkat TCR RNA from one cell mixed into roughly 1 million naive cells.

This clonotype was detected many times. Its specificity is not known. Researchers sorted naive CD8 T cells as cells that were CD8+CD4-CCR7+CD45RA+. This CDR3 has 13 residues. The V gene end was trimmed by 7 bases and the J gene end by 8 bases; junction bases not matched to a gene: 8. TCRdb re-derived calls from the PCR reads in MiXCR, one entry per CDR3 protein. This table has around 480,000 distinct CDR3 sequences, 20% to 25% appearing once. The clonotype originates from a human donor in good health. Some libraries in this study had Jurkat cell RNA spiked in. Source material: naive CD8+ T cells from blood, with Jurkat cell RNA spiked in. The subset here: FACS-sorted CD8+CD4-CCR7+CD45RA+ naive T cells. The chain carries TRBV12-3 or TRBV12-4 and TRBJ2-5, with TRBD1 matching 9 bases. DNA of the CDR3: TGTGCCAGCACCATACCGGGACAGGGTACCCAGTACTTC. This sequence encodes CASTIPGQGTQYF.